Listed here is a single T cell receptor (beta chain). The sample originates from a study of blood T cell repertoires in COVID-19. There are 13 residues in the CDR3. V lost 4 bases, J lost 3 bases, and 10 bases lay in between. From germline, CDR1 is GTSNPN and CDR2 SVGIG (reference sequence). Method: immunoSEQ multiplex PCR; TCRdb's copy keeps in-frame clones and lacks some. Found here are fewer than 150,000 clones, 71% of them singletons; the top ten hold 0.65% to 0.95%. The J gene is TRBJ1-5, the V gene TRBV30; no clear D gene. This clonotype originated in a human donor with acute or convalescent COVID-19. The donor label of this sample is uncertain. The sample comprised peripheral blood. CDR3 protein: CAWTPGLNQPQHF. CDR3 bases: TGTGCCTGGACACCAGGCCTCAATCAGCCCCAGCATTTT. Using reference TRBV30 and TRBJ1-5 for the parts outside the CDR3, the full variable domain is SQTIHQWPATLVQPVGSPLSLECTVEGTSNPNLYWYRQAAGRGLQLLFYSVGIGQISSEVPQNLSASRPQDRQFILSSKKLLLSDSGFYLCAWTPGLNQPQHFGDGTRLSIL.